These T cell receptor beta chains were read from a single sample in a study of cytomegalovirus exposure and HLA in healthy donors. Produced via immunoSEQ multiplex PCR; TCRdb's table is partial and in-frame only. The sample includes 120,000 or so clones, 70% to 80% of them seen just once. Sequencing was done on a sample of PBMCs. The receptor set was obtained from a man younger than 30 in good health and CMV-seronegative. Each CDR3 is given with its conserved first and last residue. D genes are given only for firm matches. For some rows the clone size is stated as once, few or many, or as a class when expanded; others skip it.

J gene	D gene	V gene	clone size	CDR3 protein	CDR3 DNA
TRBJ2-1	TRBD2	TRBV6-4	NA	CASSDSISAGGSNEQFF	TGTGCCAGCAGTGACTCTATTTCGGCGGGAGGTAGCAATGAGCAGTTCTTC
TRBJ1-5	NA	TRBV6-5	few	CASSSANSNQPQHF	TGTGCCAGCAGTTCAGCGAATAGCAATCAGCCCCAGCATTTT
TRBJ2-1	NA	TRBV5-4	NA	CASSIRTVLNQFF	TGTGCCAGCAGCATTCGGACAGTGCTGAACCAGTTCTTC
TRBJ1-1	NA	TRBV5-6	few	CASSNRVGWKMNTEAFF	TGTGCCAGCAGCAACAGGGTAGGGTGGAAAATGAACACTGAAGCTTTCTTT
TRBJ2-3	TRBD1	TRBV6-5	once	CASSYLRGREDTQYF	TGTGCCAGCAGTTACCTCAGGGGGAGAGAAGATACGCAGTATTTT
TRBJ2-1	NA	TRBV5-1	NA	CASSFKREQFF	TGCGCCAGCAGCTTCAAGCGTGAGCAGTTCTTC
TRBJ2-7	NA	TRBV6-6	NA	CASSYFTGEVQYF	TGTGCCAGCAGTTACTTCACAGGGGAGGTGCAGTACTTC
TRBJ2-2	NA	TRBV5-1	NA	CASSWGGANTGELFF	TGCGCCAGCAGCTGGGGAGGCGCGAACACCGGGGAGCTGTTTTTT
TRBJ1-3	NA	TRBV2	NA	CASKTYSGNTIYF	TGTGCCAGCAAGACATACTCTGGAAACACCATATATTTT
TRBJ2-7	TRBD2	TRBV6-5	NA	CASGGSGVAGNEQYF	TGTGCCAGCGGGGGGAGCGGAGTAGCGGGGAACGAGCAGTACTTC
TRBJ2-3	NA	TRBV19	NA	CASRAGGTDTQYF	TGTGCCAGTAGGGCAGGGGGCACAGATACGCAGTATTTT
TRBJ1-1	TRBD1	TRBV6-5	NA	CASSLDRELTEAFF	TGTGCCAGCAGTTTGGACAGGGAGTTGACTGAAGCTTTCTTT
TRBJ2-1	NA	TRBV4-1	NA	CASSQDLQGNEQFF	TGCGCCAGCAGCCAAGATCTGCAGGGGAATGAGCAGTTCTTC
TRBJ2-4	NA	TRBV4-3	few	CASSQDDGGTPNIQYF	TGCGCCAGCAGCCAAGACGACGGTGGGACACCAAACATTCAGTACTTC
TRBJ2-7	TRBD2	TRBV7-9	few	CASSLVAGGGEQYF	TGTGCCAGCAGCTTAGTCGCGGGAGGCGGCGAGCAGTACTTC
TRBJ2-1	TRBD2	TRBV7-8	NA	CASSKGLAGGRGGEQFF	TGTGCCAGCAGCAAGGGACTAGCGGGAGGTCGAGGGGGTGAGCAGTTCTTC
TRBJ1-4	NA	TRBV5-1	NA	CASSLAAAGVGKLFF	TGCGCCAGCAGCTTGGCCGCGGCAGGGGTGGGGAAACTGTTTTTT
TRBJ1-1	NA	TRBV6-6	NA	CASTITQGTEAFF	TGTGCCAGCACCATCACACAGGGCACTGAAGCTTTCTTT
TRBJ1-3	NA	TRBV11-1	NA	CASSFRTSGNTIYF	TGTGCCAGCAGCTTTCGGACATCAGGAAACACCATATATTTT
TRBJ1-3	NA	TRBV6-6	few	CASRWGGGASGNTIYF	TGTGCCAGCAGGTGGGGGGGCGGTGCCTCTGGAAACACCATATATTTT
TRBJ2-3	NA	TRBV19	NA	CATTSTDTQYF	TGTGCCACGACTAGCACAGATACGCAGTATTTT
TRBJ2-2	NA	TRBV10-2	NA	CASSFQGSGNTGELFF	TGCGCCAGCAGTTTTCAGGGGAGTGGAAACACCGGGGAGCTGTTTTTT
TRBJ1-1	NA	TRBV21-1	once	CASSKAQETGNTEAFF	TGTGCCAGCAGCAAAGCGCAAGAGACAGGGAACACTGAAGCTTTCTTT
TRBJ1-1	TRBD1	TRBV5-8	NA	CASSLGQGVTEAFF	TGTGCCAGCAGCTTGGGACAGGGGGTAACTGAAGCTTTCTTT
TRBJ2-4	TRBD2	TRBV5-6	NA	CASSLDYQTGRGNIQYF	TGTGCCAGCAGCTTGGACTACCAAACCGGGAGGGGAAACATTCAGTACTTC
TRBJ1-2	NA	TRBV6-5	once	CASSYTKTVFYGYTF	TGTGCCAGCAGTTACACCAAGACAGTTTTCTATGGCTACACCTTC
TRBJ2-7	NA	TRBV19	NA	CASSIAGAGYEQYF	TGTGCCAGTAGTATTGCGGGGGCGGGCTACGAGCAGTACTTC
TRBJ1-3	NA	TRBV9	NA	CASSVGQVDSGNTIYF	TGTGCCAGCAGCGTAGGACAGGTCGACTCTGGAAACACCATATATTTT
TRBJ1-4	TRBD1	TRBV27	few	CASSSPGQANEKLFF	TGTGCCAGCAGTTCCCCGGGACAGGCAAATGAAAAACTGTTTTTT
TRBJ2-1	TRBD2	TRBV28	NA	CASSEPGLAGGNEQFF	TGTGCCAGCAGTGAACCGGGACTAGCGGGAGGGAATGAGCAGTTCTTC
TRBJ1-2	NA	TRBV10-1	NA	CANSERQEYGYTF	TGCGCCAACAGTGAGAGACAGGAATATGGCTACACCTTC
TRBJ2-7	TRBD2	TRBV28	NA	CASSGLVVPYEQYF	TGTGCCAGCAGCGGACTAGTTGTTCCCTACGAGCAGTACTTC
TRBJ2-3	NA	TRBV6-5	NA	CASSKDSVITDTQYF	TGTGCCAGCAGTAAGGACTCAGTTATCACAGATACGCAGTATTTT
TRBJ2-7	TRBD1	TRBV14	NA	CASSPRTGGYEQYF	TGTGCCAGCAGCCCGAGGACAGGAGGCTACGAGCAGTACTTC
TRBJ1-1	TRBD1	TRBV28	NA	CASRDDRGTEAFF	TGTGCCAGCAGGGACGACAGGGGCACTGAAGCTTTCTTT
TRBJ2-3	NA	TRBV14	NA	CASSQAGWSTDTQYF	TGTGCCAGCAGCCAAGCGGGGTGGTCCACAGATACGCAGTATTTT
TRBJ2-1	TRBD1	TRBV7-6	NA	CASSLAGRRDRANNEQFF	TGTGCCAGCAGCTTAGCGGGTAGACGGGACAGGGCCAACAATGAGCAGTTCTTC
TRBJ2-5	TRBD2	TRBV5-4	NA	CASSHSVAGGSGTQYF	TGTGCCAGCAGCCATAGCGTAGCGGGAGGATCGGGGACCCAGTACTTC
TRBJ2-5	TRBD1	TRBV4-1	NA	CASSLGTGSTEQYF	TGCGCCAGCAGCCTCGGGACAGGCTCTACGGAACAGTACTTC
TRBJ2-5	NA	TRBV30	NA	CAWSASRETQYF	TGTGCCTGGAGTGCATCCCGGGAGACCCAGTACTTC
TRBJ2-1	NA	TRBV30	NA	CAWSQSGEKGFF	TGTGCCTGGAGTCAGTCGGGGGAGAAGGGGTTCTTC
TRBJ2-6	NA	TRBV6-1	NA	CASSESGHGANVLTF	TGTGCCAGCAGTGAATCGGGTCATGGGGCCAACGTCCTGACTTTC
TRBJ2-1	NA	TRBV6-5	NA	CASSREEGGNEQFF	TGTGCCAGCTCTCGGGAAGAGGGCGGGAATGAGCAGTTCTTC
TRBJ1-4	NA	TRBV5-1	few	CASSLGAAATNEKLFF	TGCGCCAGCAGCTTGGGGGCAGCGGCAACTAATGAAAAACTGTTTTTT
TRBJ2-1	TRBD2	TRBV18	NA	CASSPRLAGGNEQFF	TGTGCCAGCTCTCCTCGACTAGCGGGAGGCAATGAGCAGTTCTTC
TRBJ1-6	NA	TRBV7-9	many	CASSPHQGRNSPLHF	TGTGCCAGCAGCCCACACCAGGGGCGAAATTCACCCCTCCACTTT
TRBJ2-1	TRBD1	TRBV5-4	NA	CASSTNRGNNEQFF	TGTGCCAGCAGCACCAACAGGGGCAACAATGAGCAGTTCTTC
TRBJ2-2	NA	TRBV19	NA	CASSIAGGMNTGELFF	TGTGCCAGTAGTATAGCGGGCGGGATGAACACCGGGGAGCTGTTTTTT
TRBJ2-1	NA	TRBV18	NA	CASSPRRDNEQFF	TGTGCCAGCTCACCAAGGCGGGACAATGAGCAGTTCTTC
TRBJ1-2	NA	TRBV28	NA	CASSTQFNYGYTF	TGTGCCAGCAGCACACAGTTTAACTATGGCTACACCTTC
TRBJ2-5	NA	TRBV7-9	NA	CASSLRKETQYF	TGTGCCAGCAGCTTGCGGAAAGAGACCCAGTACTTC
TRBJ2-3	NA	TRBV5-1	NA	CASCASRGADTQYF	TGCGCCAGCTGCGCTAGCCGTGGCGCAGATACGCAGTATTTT
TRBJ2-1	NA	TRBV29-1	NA	CSVEASAIEQFF	TGCAGCGTTGAAGCGTCAGCGATCGAGCAGTTCTTC
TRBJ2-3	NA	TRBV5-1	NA	CASSRPGLSTDTQYF	TGCGCCAGCAGCCGCCCGGGACTCAGCACAGATACGCAGTATTTT
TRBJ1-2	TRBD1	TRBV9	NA	CASSVAQGAGGYTF	TGTGCCAGCAGCGTAGCGCAGGGGGCGGGTGGCTACACCTTC